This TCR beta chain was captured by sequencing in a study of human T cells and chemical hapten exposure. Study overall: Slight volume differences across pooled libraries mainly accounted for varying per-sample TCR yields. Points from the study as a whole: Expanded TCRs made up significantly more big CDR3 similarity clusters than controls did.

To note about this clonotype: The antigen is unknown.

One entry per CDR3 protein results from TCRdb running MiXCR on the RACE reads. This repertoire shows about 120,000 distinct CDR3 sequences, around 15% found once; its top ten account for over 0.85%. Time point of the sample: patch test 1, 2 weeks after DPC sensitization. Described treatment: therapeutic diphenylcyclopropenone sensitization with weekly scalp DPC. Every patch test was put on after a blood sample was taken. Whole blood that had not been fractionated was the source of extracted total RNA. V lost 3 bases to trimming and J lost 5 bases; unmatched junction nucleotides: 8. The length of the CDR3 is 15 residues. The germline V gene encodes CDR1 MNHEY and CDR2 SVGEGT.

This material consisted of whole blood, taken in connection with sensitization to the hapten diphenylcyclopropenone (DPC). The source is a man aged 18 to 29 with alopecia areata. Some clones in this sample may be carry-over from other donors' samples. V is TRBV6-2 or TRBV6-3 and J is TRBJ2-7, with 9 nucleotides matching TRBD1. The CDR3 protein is CASSYRTGDPDEQYF. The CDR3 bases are TGTGCCAGCAGTTATCGGACAGGGGATCCGGACGAGCAGTACTTC.